A selection of T cell receptor beta chains follows, all from one sample in a study of T-cell reconstitution after alpha-beta-depleted transplantation in children. TCRdb recomputed calls from the PCR reads with MiXCR, one row per CDR3 protein. The sample includes about 74,000 distinct CDR3 sequences, about 14% of them seen just once. The starting material was PBMCs, mostly from graft donor cells, obtained 180 days after TCRalphabeta/CD19-depleted stem cell transplant. These receptors were taken from a male patient under 10 years old who had a stem cell transplant for acute lymphoblastic leukemia, so the T cells may come from the graft donor. CDR3s include the opening cysteine and the closing phenylalanine or tryptophan. The order of the fields is clone size, V gene, J gene, D gene, CDR3 protein, CDR3 DNA. D genes are given only for firm matches. For some rows the clone size is stated as once, few or many, or as a class when expanded; others skip it.

>NA|TRBV5-1|TRBJ2-7|NA
CASSFDPYEQYF
TGCGCCAGCAGCTTCGATCCCTACGAGCAGTACTTC
>NA|TRBV24-1|TRBJ1-1|NA
CATSLRGNTEAFF
TGTGCCACCAGCCTGAGGGGTAACACTGAAGCTTTCTTT
>NA|TRBV7-9|TRBJ1-4|NA
CASSLGQREKLFF
TGTGCCAGCAGCTTAGGACAGCGGGAAAAACTGTTTTTT
>many|TRBV5-6|TRBJ2-3|NA
CASSSEPTDTQYF
TGTGCCAGCAGCTCCGAACCCACAGATACGCAGTATTTT
>NA|TRBV7-2|TRBJ2-3|NA
CASGRTDTQYF
TGTGCCAGCGGACGCACAGATACGCAGTATTTT
>few|TRBV6-5|TRBJ1-1|NA
CASSYSTGLTEAFF
TGTGCCAGCAGTTACTCGACAGGACTCACTGAAGCTTTCTTT
>NA|TRBV28|TRBJ2-7|TRBD2
CASNPLAGRSYEQYF
TGTGCCAGCAACCCCCTAGCGGGAAGATCCTACGAGCAGTACTTC
>many|TRBV12-3/TRBV12-4|TRBJ2-7|NA
CASSLGGRAHEQYF
TGTGCCAGCAGTTTAGGGGGTAGGGCCCACGAGCAGTACTTC
>NA|TRBV7-9|TRBJ2-7|TRBD2
CASSLPGLVYEQYF
TGTGCCAGCAGCTTACCGGGACTAGTCTACGAGCAGTACTTC
>few|TRBV12-3/TRBV12-4|TRBJ1-5|NA
CASSLGGRNQPQHF
TGTGCCAGCAGTTTGGGTGGTCGGAATCAGCCCCAGCATTTT
>NA|TRBV25-1|TRBJ1-1|TRBD1
CASSVQGEAFF
TGTGCCAGCAGCGTACAGGGGGAAGCTTTCTTT
>few|TRBV6-5|TRBJ1-5|NA
CASSYADGDQPQHF
TGTGCCAGCAGTTACGCGGACGGTGATCAGCCCCAGCATTTT
>few|TRBV14|TRBJ2-1|TRBD2
CASRKELAGGRVSGNEQFF
TGTGCCAGCCGCAAGGAACTAGCGGGGGGTCGAGTATCTGGCAATGAGCAGTTCTTC
>NA|TRBV28|TRBJ2-3|NA
CASSLGSRTDTQYF
TGTGCCAGCAGTTTAGGGAGTAGGACAGATACGCAGTATTTT
>few|TRBV9|TRBJ2-4|NA
CASSPVEGHIKNIQYF
TGTGCCAGCAGCCCAGTGGAGGGGCACATTAAAAACATTCAGTACTTC
>NA|TRBV14|TRBJ1-1|NA
CASSQVGSEAFF
TGTGCCAGCAGCCAGGTTGGAAGTGAAGCTTTCTTT
>NA|TRBV12-3/TRBV12-4|TRBJ2-6|TRBD2
CASIRTSGSSGANVLTF
TGTGCCAGCATTAGGACTAGCGGGAGTTCTGGGGCCAACGTCCTGACTTTC
>NA|TRBV27|TRBJ1-1|TRBD1
CASSLSRGREAFF
TGTGCCAGCAGTTTATCGAGGGGGCGCGAAGCTTTCTTT
>few|TRBV20-1|TRBJ2-1|NA
CSARRDSPRYNEQFF
TGCAGTGCTAGGCGGGACTCCCCTCGTTACAATGAGCAGTTCTTC
>once|TRBV10-3|TRBJ1-4|TRBD1
CAISRGGTGARNEKLFF
TGTGCCATCAGCCGAGGGGGGACAGGGGCCCGTAATGAAAAACTGTTTTTT
>few|TRBV15|TRBJ2-6|NA
CATSRHSGSGANVLTF
TGTGCCACCAGCAGGCACTCCGGCTCTGGGGCCAACGTCCTGACTTTC
>few|TRBV20-1|TRBJ1-1|NA
CSARWRGTEAFF
TGCAGTGCTAGATGGCGGGGGACTGAAGCTTTCTTT
>few|TRBV12-3/TRBV12-4|TRBJ2-3|NA
CASSLAGTRGVEYF
TGTGCCAGCAGTTTAGCCGGGACCCGGGGTGTGGAGTATTTT
>NA|TRBV20-1|TRBJ2-3|NA
CSARPTRGTSTDTQYF
TGCAGTGCTAGACCCACCAGGGGTACTAGCACAGATACGCAGTATTTT
>NA|TRBV4-2|TRBJ2-3|NA
CASSQAVRSRAAQDTQYF
TGTGCCAGCAGCCAAGCAGTAAGGTCACGGGCGGCACAAGATACGCAGTATTTT
>NA|TRBV4-3|TRBJ2-7|TRBD1
CASSLRDRGPHEQYF
TGCGCCAGCAGCCTACGGGACAGGGGGCCCCACGAGCAGTACTTC
>few|TRBV12-3/TRBV12-4|TRBJ2-1|TRBD2
CASSFFGRAAEQFF
TGTGCCAGCAGTTTTTTCGGGAGGGCGGCTGAGCAGTTCTTC
>NA|TRBV12-3/TRBV12-4|TRBJ2-7|TRBD1
CASSLRDRGTEQYF
TGTGCCAGCAGTTTACGTGACAGGGGCACCGAGCAGTACTTC
>few|TRBV4-3|TRBJ2-1|NA
CASSHPGGEQFF
TGCGCCAGCAGCCATCCAGGAGGGGAGCAGTTCTTC
>few|TRBV5-6|TRBJ2-3|NA
CASSWGLLGTQYF
TGTGCCAGCAGCTGGGGACTCCTAGGGACGCAGTATTTT
>NA|TRBV4-3|TRBJ1-2|TRBD1
CASSQEDRVFQYGYTF
TGCGCCAGCAGCCAAGAGGACAGGGTTTTTCAGTATGGCTACACCTTC
>many|TRBV28|TRBJ1-5|NA
CASSLWHTDQPQHF
TGTGCCAGCAGTTTATGGCATACCGATCAGCCCCAGCATTTT
>few|TRBV6-2/TRBV6-3|TRBJ2-1|TRBD2
CASSWGSSGRSYNEQFF
TGTGCCAGCAGTTGGGGTTCTAGCGGTCGCTCCTACAATGAGCAGTTCTTC
>NA|TRBV28|TRBJ2-7|NA
CASSRRPYEQYF
TGTGCCAGCTCCCGAAGGCCGTACGAGCAGTACTTC
>NA|TRBV29-1|TRBJ1-2|NA
CSVVTARWGRGDYGYTF
TGCAGCGTTGTTACGGCCCGGTGGGGCAGGGGAGACTATGGCTACACCTTC
>NA|TRBV6-1|TRBJ2-6|NA
CASRTDSLVSGANVLTF
TGTGCCAGCAGGACGGACAGCCTGGTCTCTGGGGCCAACGTCCTGACTTTC
>NA|TRBV20-1|TRBJ1-6|TRBD1
CSAGGDKRLWNSPLHF
TGCAGTGCAGGGGGCGATAAACGACTCTGGAATTCACCCCTCCACTTT
>few|TRBV5-8|TRBJ1-1|NA
CASSGVVTEAFF
TGTGCCAGCAGCGGGGTGGTCACTGAAGCTTTCTTT
>NA|TRBV5-1|TRBJ2-4|TRBD2
CASSLIAGLAKNIQYF
TGCGCCAGCAGCTTGATAGCGGGTCTAGCCAAAAACATTCAGTACTTC
>NA|TRBV7-2|TRBJ2-7|TRBD2
CASSLYAGDLYEQYF
TGTGCCAGCAGCTTATACGCGGGGGACCTCTACGAGCAGTACTTC
>few|TRBV7-2|TRBJ1-1|NA
CASSRLRGNTEAFF
TGTGCCAGCAGCCGACTCAGGGGTAACACTGAAGCTTTCTTT
>many|TRBV7-3|TRBJ2-3|NA
CASSPTGSTDTQYF
TGTGCCAGCAGCCCCACCGGTAGCACAGATACGCAGTATTTT
>NA|TRBV7-9|TRBJ2-7|TRBD1
CASSSAGGISYEQYF
TGTGCCAGCAGCTCGGCAGGGGGAATTTCCTACGAGCAGTACTTC
>NA|TRBV7-2|TRBJ1-3|NA
CASSLVSGWGTGNTIYF
TGTGCCAGCAGCTTAGTATCAGGTTGGGGCACTGGAAACACCATATATTTT
>few|TRBV7-2|TRBJ1-2|NA
CASSLVTGYTF
TGTGCCAGCAGCTTAGTGACTGGCTACACCTTC
>few|TRBV20-1|TRBJ1-2|NA
CSSPRTESYGYSF
TGCAGTTCCCCCCGGACAGAGTCCTATGGCTACAGCTTC
>few|TRBV7-7|TRBJ2-7|NA
CASSFGPGLPYEQYF
NA
>NA|TRBV28|TRBJ1-1|TRBD1
CASSLWPQGFEFF
TGTGCCAGCAGTTTATGGCCACAGGGGTTCGAGTTCTTT
>NA|TRBV5-1|TRBJ2-2|TRBD1
CASSPLTGTGNTGELFF
TGCGCCAGCAGCCCACTCACCGGGACAGGGAACACCGGGGAGCTGTTTTTT
>few|TRBV12-3/TRBV12-4|TRBJ2-7|NA
CASSFYISSYEQYF
TGTGCCAGCAGTTTTTACATCAGCTCCTACGAGCAGTACTTC
>many|TRBV7-2|TRBJ1-1|NA
CASSLIKGVNTEAFF
TGTGCCAGCAGCTTGATAAAGGGAGTGAACACTGAAGCTTTCTTT
>NA|TRBV7-9|TRBJ2-5|NA
CASRYPTGERETQYF
TGTGCCAGCAGGTATCCTACCGGCGAGAGAGAGACCCAGTACTTC
>NA|TRBV7-2|TRBJ2-2|TRBD1
CASLQGANTGELFF
TGTGCCAGCTTACAGGGGGCGAACACCGGGGAGCTGTTTTTT
>NA|TRBV5-6|TRBJ2-7|TRBD1
CASSSQDRALPPWYF
TGTGCCAGCAGCTCACAGGACAGGGCCTTACCGCCGTGGTACTTC
>few|TRBV5-1|TRBJ2-5|TRBD1
CASSRDRGETQYF
TGCGCCAGCAGCCGGGACAGGGGAGAGACCCAGTACTTC